This record looks at one T cell receptor beta chain sequence and its context. The antigen is unknown. The data were taken from a study of beta chain features in type 1 diabetes. Between the trimmed V and J ends, which lost 2 bases and 1 base, there was a span of 12 bases. This CDR3 region has 15 residues. Germline V gene lookup returns CDR1 SGHRS and CDR2 YFSETQ. Expressed TCRB transcripts were sequenced because the isolated RNA had all been reverse transcribed beforehand. Clones were read by immunoSEQ multiplex PCR, and TCRdb kept only the in-frame ones, dropping some. The profile covers under 200,000 clones, with roughly 8% appearing a single time and 0.54% taken by the ten largest. Whole-study results and caveats: Shorter TCRB CDR3s, moderately but significantly so, marked every one of the four CD4+ subsets in Type 1 diabetes patients. High TCR expression in some cells could lead to their over-representation in cDNA sequencing.

V is TRBV5-1 and J is TRBJ1-1; weak D call: TRBD1 (5 bases). This TCR was sampled from a woman in her late teens or twenties with type 1 diabetes. Sequenced material: central memory CD4+ T cells from blood. The CDR3: CASSLGGAGNTEAFF. The CDR3 bases are TGCGCCAGCAGCTTAGGCGGGGCCGGGAACACTGAAGCTTTCTTT. Drawing the rest from reference TRBV5-1 and TRBJ1-1, the complete variable domain is KAGVTQTPRYLIKTRGQQVTLSCSPISGHRSVSWYQQTPGQGLQFLFEYFSETQRNKGNFPGRFSGRQFSNSRSEMNVSTLELGDSALYLCASSLGGAGNTEAFFGQGTRLTVV.